Presented here are 27 T cell receptor beta chains from one specimen sequenced in a study of T cells expressing NK-cell markers. TCRdb reanalyzed the 5' RACE reads, giving one entry per CDR3 protein sequence and no DNA. Here the sample table reports 90,000 to 130,000 distinct CDR3 sequences. The sequenced sample was blood T cells: a sorted CD56 or NKG2C T cell subset, CD4+ or CD8+ T cells, or bulk PBMC T cells (not recorded which). The origin of the receptors is a woman aged 18 to 75 in good health.

V usage is TRBV7-9 and J usage is TRBJ1-3. The germline CDR1 and CDR2 sequences are SEHNR and FQNEAQ (reference sequence). This CDR3 spans 15 amino acids. CDR3 in amino acids: CASSPDLYLGNTIYF.

The chain couples TRBV2 to TRBJ2-2. CDR3 length equals 13 residues. In germline, CDR1 is SNHLY, CDR2 FYNNEI. The CDR3 region is CASTDLVAGELFF.

The chain carries TRBV15 and TRBJ2-7; TCRdb's D gene call, TRBD2, goes unchecked for lack of DNA. This CDR3 spans 13 amino acids. CDR1 is LNHNV, CDR2 YYDKDF, per germline (reference sequence). CDR3 amino acids: CATQTSGRGEQYF.

The chain recombines TRBV4-1 with TRBJ2-1; lacking DNA, the TRBD2 call made by TCRdb goes unchecked. This CDR3 comprises 16 residues. Germline V gene sequence: CDR1 MGHRA, CDR2 YSYEKL. CDR3 residues: CASSQRIAGGPNEQFF.

The rearrangement joins TRBV12-3 or TRBV12-4 to TRBJ1-1. CDR3 size: 13 residues. CDR3 sequence reads: CASSWIGAAEAFF.

The V and J genes are TRBV12-3 or TRBV12-4 and TRBJ2-7; TCRdb selects TRBD1, and the lack of DNA leaves this call unchecked. CDR3 length: 14 amino acids. The CDR3 spells CASSLTGISYEQYF.

The rearrangement uses TRBV19 and TRBJ2-1. Germline V gene lookup returns CDR1 LNHDA and CDR2 SQIVND (reference sequence). The CDR3 has 14 amino acids. CDR3 residues: CASSMGISYNEQFF.

The V and J genes are TRBV11-2 and TRBJ2-4. Germline loops: CDR1 SGHAT, CDR2 FQNNGV. The CDR3 has 15 amino acids. CDR3 sequence reads: CASGNSLLAKNIQYF. Drawing the rest from reference TRBV11-2 and TRBJ2-4, the complete variable domain is EAGVAQSPRYKIIEKRQSVAFWCNPISGHATLYWYQQILGQGPKLLIQFQNNGVVDDSQLPKDRFSAERLKGVDSTLKIQPAKLEDSAVYLCASGNSLLAKNIQYFGAGTRLSVL.

V is TRBV27 and J is TRBJ1-2. The V gene's germline CDR1 is MNHEY and CDR2 SMNVEV (reference sequence). The CDR3 contains 13 residues. CDR3 sequence: CASSLAGPNGYTF.

The rearrangement uses TRBV6-2 or TRBV6-3 and TRBJ1-2. CDR1 and CDR2 from the germline V gene are MNHEY and SVGEGT. This CDR3 comprises 13 residues. The CDR3 region is CASSATDLYGYTF.

V gene TRBV4-1 combines with J gene TRBJ1-4. This CDR3 spans 15 amino acids. The germline V gene has CDR1 MGHRA and CDR2 YSYEKL. The chain's CDR3 is CASSQDRVLGEKLFF.

The V gene is TRBV4-3, the J gene TRBJ2-2; TCRdb gives TRBD2 as the D gene, but with no DNA this cannot be confirmed. This CDR3 is built from 20 residues. Germline V CDR1 and CDR2: LGHNA, YSLEER. The CDR3 loop reads CASSQVPPGLAGENTGELFF.

This chain joins TRBV4-3 and TRBJ2-2; TCRdb picks TRBD1, but there is no DNA to check that call. Germline assignment: CDR1 LGHNA and CDR2 YSLEER. The length of the CDR3 is 17 residues. The CDR3 sequence: CASSPRLPGGNTGELFF.

This chain links TRBV15 with TRBJ1-5. The germline CDR1 and CDR2 sequences are LNHNV and YYDKDF (reference sequence). The CDR3 has 16 residues. CDR3 in amino acids: CATSRPGVGENQPQHF. The variable domain in full, completed from reference TRBV15 and TRBJ1-5, reads DAMVIQNPRYQVTQFGKPVTLSCSQTLNHNVMYWYQQKSSQAPKLLFHYYDKDFNNEADTPDNFQSRRPNTSFCFLDIRSPGLGDTAMYLCATSRPGVGENQPQHFGDGTRLSIL.

The genes are TRBV29-1 and TRBJ1-2. The CDR3 spans 11 residues. Germline loops: CDR1 SQVTM, CDR2 ANQGSEA. The CDR3 sequence: CSATSLYGYTF.

The chain carries TRBV7-6 and TRBJ1-3. The CDR3 is made up of 16 amino acids. CDR1 and CDR2 (germline): SGHVS, FNYEAQ. This CDR3 reads CASSLFVGPSGNTIYF.

The V gene is TRBV7-9, the J gene TRBJ2-7; TCRdb's D gene call, TRBD2, goes unchecked for lack of DNA. CDR1 and CDR2 (germline): SEHNR, FQNEAQ (reference sequence). The CDR3 totals 13 residues. The CDR3: CASSWTSGTEQYF.

The V and J genes are TRBV20-1 and TRBJ2-5; as DNA is missing, the TRBD2 call by TCRdb cannot be tested. From germline, CDR1 is DFQATT and CDR2 SNEGSKA (reference sequence). The CDR3 runs to 17 residues. The CDR3 sequence: CSARGRAPGGSQETQYF.

The chain employs TRBV4-3 and TRBJ1-1. CDR3 length: 15 residues. Germline values: CDR1 LGHNA, CDR2 YSLEER. The CDR3 loop reads CASSQDAYSNTEAFF.

The rearrangement uses TRBV12-3 or TRBV12-4 and TRBJ1-2; absent DNA, TCRdb's TRBD1 call cannot be checked. The CDR3 loop spans 12 amino acids. The CDR3 sequence is CASSPLRGGYTF.

The chain is built from TRBV27 and TRBJ1-2. This CDR3 has 13 amino acids. The germline gives CDR1 MNHEY, CDR2 SMNVEV (reference sequence). The CDR3 loop reads CASASGSNYGYTF.

The chain is built from TRBV25-1 and TRBJ2-1; the D call of TRBD1 rests on TCRdb alone, since no DNA is present to check it. The CDR3 has 17 amino acids. The V gene's germline CDR1 is MGHDK and CDR2 SYGVNS. The CDR3 sequence: CASSELPTGSSYNEQFF.

This chain joins TRBV9 and TRBJ1-6. The CDR3 is 14 amino acids. Germline CDR1 is SGDLS and CDR2 is YYNGEE. The CDR3 loop is CASSVQDGDSPLHF.

The J gene is TRBJ1-5, the V gene TRBV4-1. CDR3 length: 14 amino acids. CDR1 is MGHRA, CDR2 YSYEKL, per germline. The CDR3 sequence is CASSQVGSNQPQHF.

The V and J genes are TRBV27 and TRBJ2-1; TCRdb selects TRBD2, and the lack of DNA leaves this call unchecked. Germline assignment: CDR1 MNHEY and CDR2 SMNVEV (reference sequence). The CDR3 consists of 16 residues. CDR3 residues: CASSSMIGLAGDEQFF.

The chain carries TRBV19 and TRBJ2-2; without DNA, the TCRdb call of TRBD1 cannot be checked. The germline V gene encodes CDR1 LNHDA and CDR2 SQIVND (reference sequence). CDR3 size: 14 residues. CDR3: CASSIQGVAGELFF.

The chain links TRBV28 to TRBJ2-4; TCRdb's D call of TRBD2 is untestable without DNA. The germline V gene has CDR1 MDHEN and CDR2 SYDVKM. The CDR3 runs to 15 residues. The CDR3 protein is CATLAGALAKNIQYF.